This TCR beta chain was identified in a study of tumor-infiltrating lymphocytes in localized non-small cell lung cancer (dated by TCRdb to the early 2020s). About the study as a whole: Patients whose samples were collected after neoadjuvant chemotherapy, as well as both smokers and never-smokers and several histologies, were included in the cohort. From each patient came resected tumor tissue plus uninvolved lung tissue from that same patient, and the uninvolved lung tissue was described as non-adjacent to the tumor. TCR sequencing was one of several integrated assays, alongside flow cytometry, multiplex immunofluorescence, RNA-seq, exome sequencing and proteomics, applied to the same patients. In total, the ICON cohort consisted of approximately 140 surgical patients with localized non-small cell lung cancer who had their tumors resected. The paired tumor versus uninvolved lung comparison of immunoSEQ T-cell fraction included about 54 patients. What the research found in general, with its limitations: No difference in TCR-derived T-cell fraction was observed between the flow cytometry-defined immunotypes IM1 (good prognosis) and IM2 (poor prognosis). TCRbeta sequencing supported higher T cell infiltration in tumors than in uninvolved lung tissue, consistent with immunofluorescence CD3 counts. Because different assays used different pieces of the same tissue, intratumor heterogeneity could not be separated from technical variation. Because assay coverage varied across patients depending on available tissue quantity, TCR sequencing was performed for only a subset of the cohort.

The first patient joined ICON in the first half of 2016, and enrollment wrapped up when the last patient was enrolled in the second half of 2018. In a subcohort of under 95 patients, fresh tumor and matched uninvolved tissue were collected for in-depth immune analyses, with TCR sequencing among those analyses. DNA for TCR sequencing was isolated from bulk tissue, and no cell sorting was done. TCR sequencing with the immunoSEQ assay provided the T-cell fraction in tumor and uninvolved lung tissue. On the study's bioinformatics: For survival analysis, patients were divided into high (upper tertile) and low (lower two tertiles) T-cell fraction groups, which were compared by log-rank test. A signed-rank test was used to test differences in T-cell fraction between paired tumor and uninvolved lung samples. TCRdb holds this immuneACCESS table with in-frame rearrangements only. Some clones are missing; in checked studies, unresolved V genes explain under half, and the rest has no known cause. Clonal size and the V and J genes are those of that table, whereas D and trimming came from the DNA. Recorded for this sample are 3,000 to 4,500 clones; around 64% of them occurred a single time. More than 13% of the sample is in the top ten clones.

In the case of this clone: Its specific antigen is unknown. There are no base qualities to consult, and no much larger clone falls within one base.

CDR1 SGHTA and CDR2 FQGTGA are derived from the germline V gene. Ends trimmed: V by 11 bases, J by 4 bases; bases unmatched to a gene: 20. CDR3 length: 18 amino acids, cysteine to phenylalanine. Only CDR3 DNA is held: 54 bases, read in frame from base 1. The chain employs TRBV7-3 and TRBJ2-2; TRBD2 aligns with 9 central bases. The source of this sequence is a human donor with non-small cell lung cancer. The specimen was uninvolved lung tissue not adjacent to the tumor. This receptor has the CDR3 CACYIDERGENGTGELFF. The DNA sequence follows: TGTGCCTGCTACATTGATGAGCGGGGGGAGAATGGCACCGGGGAGCTGTTTTTT.